Each of the 29 T cell receptor beta chains below was sequenced from the same sample in a study of T cell responses to AZD1222 COVID-19 vaccine. The method was immunoSEQ multiplex PCR; TCRdb's version includes in-frame clones alone and lacks a portion of them. The table includes roughly 150,000 clones, 85% to 95% detected once. This sample comprised peripheral blood, obtained 28 days after the second AZD1222 dose. These receptors all stem from an adult who received the AZD1222 COVID-19 vaccine.

This chain uses TRBV6-4 with TRBJ2-3, with 11 bases that match TRBD2. Germline V CDR1 and CDR2: MRHNA, SNTAGT. This CDR3 region has 17 residues. V trimming: 7 bases; J trimming: 5 bases; junction bases outside the gene matches: 14. The CDR3, as DNA: TGTGCCAGCACCCCGTCGGCTAGCGGGGGGCGGGAAGATACGCAGTATTTT. Protein sequence: CASTPSASGGREDTQYF.

J is TRBJ1-3 and V is TRBV10-3, with a possible D match to TRBD1 (6 bases). Germline V gene data show CDR1 as ENHRY and CDR2 as SYGVKD. This CDR3 has 13 amino acids. The V and J ends lost 8 bases and 3 bases respectively, with 11 bases between them. Written as DNA, the CDR3 is TGTGCCATCGGACAGAGCAGTGGAAACACCATATATTTT. It codes for CAIGQSSGNTIYF.

The chain employs TRBV14 and TRBJ2-1; a weak D match, TRBD2 (5 bases). This CDR3 is built from 16 residues. CDR1 and CDR2 from the germline V gene are SGHDN and FVKESK. Trimming pared 5 bases from V and 0 bases from J, leaving 14 bases between. DNA of the CDR3: TGTGCCAGCAGCTCCGGGCGGGTGGACTCCTACAATGAGCAGTTCTTC. Translated, it gives CASSSGRVDSYNEQFF.

The chain couples TRBV27 to TRBJ2-5; D is unresolved. The CDR3 loop spans 15 amino acids. V shed 6 bases and J shed 1 base, with 15 bases lying between them. CDR1 MNHEY and CDR2 SMNVEV come from the germline V gene (reference sequence). The CDR3 sequence is CASRPFLAGQETQYF. The DNA of the CDR3 is TGTGCCAGCAGACCCTTTTTGGCCGGCCAAGAGACCCAGTACTTC.

V usage is TRBV5-6 and J usage is TRBJ1-1; D not certain. This CDR3 is built from 11 residues. The germline V gene has CDR1 SGHDT and CDR2 YYEEEE. The V gene lost 2 bases and the J gene lost 8 bases, with 7 bases spanning the gap. Here the CDR3 reads CASSLTTEAFF. For the CDR3, the DNA is TGTGCCAGCAGCTTAACAACCGAAGCTTTCTTT.

This chain uses TRBV19 with TRBJ1-1; D is possibly TRBD1 (5 bases). CDR1 and CDR2 (germline): LNHDA, SQIVND (reference sequence). This CDR3 is 14 amino acids long. The V end lost 2 bases, the J end lost 7 bases, and 14 bases lay between the germline ends. DNA of the CDR3: TGTGCCAGTAGTATACAGGGAGCCAATGGTGAAGCTTTCTTT. Its translation is CASSIQGANGEAFF.

In DNA form, the CDR3 reads TGTGCCAGCAGTGAAGCGCTTCGGACTAGCTCTCGGGAGTTAGCTTACGAGCAGTACTTC. Residues: CASSEALRTSSRELAYEQYF. The gene calls are TRBV2 and TRBJ2-7; TRBD2 matches 8 bases. This CDR3 has 20 residues. V dropped 0 bases and J dropped 4; count of bases not matched to a gene: 20. Germline assignment: CDR1 SNHLY and CDR2 FYNNEI.

V is TRBV4-1 and J is TRBJ1-3; 7 positions match TRBD1. The CDR3 has 14 amino acids. With 1 base clipped from V and 4 bases from J, the junction kept 1 base outside the gene matches. Germline V gene data show CDR1 as MGHRA and CDR2 as YSYEKL. The CDR3 nucleotides are TGCGCCAGCAGCCAAGGGACAGGAGGAAACACCATATATTTT. It specifies CASSQGTGGNTIYF.

This clone was detected once. V and J are TRBV27 and TRBJ2-1; 7 nucleotides agree with TRBD1. Germline values: CDR1 MNHEY, CDR2 SMNVEV (reference sequence). The CDR3 consists of 14 residues. V gave up 5 bases and J gave up 7 bases; unmatched junction bases: 8. CDR3 amino acids: CASSPQDRRNEQFF. In DNA form, the CDR3 reads TGTGCCAGCAGTCCCCAGGACAGGCGAAATGAGCAGTTCTTC.

This rearrangement joins TRBV18 to TRBJ1-1; TRBD1 aligns across 7 bases. This CDR3 contains 14 residues. Germline values: CDR1 KGHSH, CDR2 LQKENI. Trimming cost V 6 bases and J 0 bases; bases outside gene matches: 4. The CDR3 is CASSTGTVNTEAFF. CDR3 sequence (DNA): TGTGCCAGCTCCACCGGGACAGTGAACACTGAAGCTTTCTTT.

J is TRBJ1-2 and V is TRBV6-5; 7 bases match TRBD1. Looked up from germline, CDR1 is MNHEY and CDR2 is SVGAGI. There are 15 residues in the CDR3. Losses at the gene ends were 4 bases for V and 5 bases for J; bases not matched to a gene: 10. The CDR3 loop reads CASSLTGTTPYGYTF. In nucleotides, the CDR3 is TGTGCCAGCAGTTTGACAGGGACTACCCCTTATGGCTACACCTTC.

The chain couples TRBV12-3 or TRBV12-4 to TRBJ1-2; perhaps TRBD1 as D (6 bases). The CDR3 sequence is 12 residues long. Between the trimmed V and J ends, which lost 6 bases and 5 bases, there was a span of 10 bases. The CDR3 DNA reads TGTGCCAGCAGCCCCGGACAGTATGGCTACACCTTC. This encodes CASSPGQYGYTF.

The chain employs TRBV29-1 and TRBJ1-1; a possible D gene is TRBD1 (6 bases). CDR3 length equals 14 residues. CDR1 and CDR2 from the germline V gene are SQVTM and ANQGSEA. Trimming removed 4 bases at V and 3 bases at J, with 15 bases between. CDR3 nucleotide sequence: TGCAGCGTTGGGGTCAGGGGACGGGACACTGAAGCTTTCTTT. This encodes CSVGVRGRDTEAFF.

DNA for the CDR3: TGTGCCAGCAGCTTGTCAGGGACCAGCTCCTACGAGCAGTACTTC. Protein sequence: CASSLSGTSSYEQYF. The chain employs TRBV5-8 and TRBJ2-7, with D possibly called TRBD1 or TRBD2 (5 bases each). Germline CDR1 is SGHTS and CDR2 is YDEGEE. V lost 1 base and J 0 bases, leaving 11 bases between the germline ends. The CDR3 has 15 amino acids.

The gene calls are TRBV3-1 (or the pseudogene TRBV3-2) and TRBJ1-3, with D perhaps TRBD1 (5 bases). CDR1 is LGHDT, CDR2 YNNKEL, per germline (reference sequence). Trimming took off 5 bases at V and 0 bases at J, with 17 bases between the two ends. CDR3 length: 17 residues. The CDR3 coding sequence is TGTGCCAGCAGCGCCAGGGTGATCGTTAGCTCTGGAAACACCATATATTTT. It codes for CASSARVIVSSGNTIYF.

The rearrangement links TRBV6-4 to TRBJ1-2; 9 bases align to TRBD1. The CDR3 sequence is 14 residues long. The ends lost 5 bases at V and 6 bases at J; junction bases unmatched: 7. Germline V lookup: CDR1 MRHNA, CDR2 SNTAGT. CDR3 residues: CASSPSGTGNGYTF. The DNA of the CDR3 is TGTGCCAGCAGTCCCAGTGGGACAGGGAATGGCTACACCTTC.

The chain links TRBV29-1 to TRBJ1-3; D perhaps matches TRBD1 (6 bases). V was clipped by 7 bases and J by 2 bases, with 12 bases between them. The CDR3 runs to 13 residues. Germline lookup yields CDR1 SQVTM and CDR2 ANQGSEA. In DNA form, the CDR3 reads TGCAGCGCTGTACAGGGAACTGGAAACACCATATATTTT. Translation: CSAVQGTGNTIYF.

The rearrangement joins TRBV19 to TRBJ1-1, with a weak D call TRBD1 (6 bases). Germline V gene data show CDR1 as LNHDA and CDR2 as SQIVND (reference sequence). Trimming took off 7 bases at V and 6 bases at J, with 24 bases between the two ends. This CDR3 region has 16 residues. The CDR3 coding sequence is TGTGCCAGTACCCTATTGGCCACTAAGACAGGAGCTGAAGCTTTCTTT. It specifies CASTLLATKTGAEAFF. The variable domain in full, with the rest retrieved from reference TRBV19 and TRBJ1-1, is DGGITQSPKYLFRKEGQNVTLSCEQNLNHDAMYWYRQDPGQGLRLIYYSQIVNDFQKGDIAEGYSVSREKKESFPLTVTSAQKNPTAFYLCASTLLATKTGAEAFFGQGTRLTVV.

This clone was recorded only once. CDR3 sequence reads: CASSQDGSREGYGYTF. The CDR3 bases are TGTGCCAGCAGCCAAGACGGATCCAGGGAAGGCTATGGCTACACCTTC. The chain is built from TRBV4-2 and TRBJ1-2, with D maybe TRBD1 (5 bases). Germline CDR1 and CDR2: LGHNA and YNFKEQ. This CDR3 has 16 residues. The V end lost 0 bases, the J end lost 4 bases, and 15 bases lay between the germline ends.

This clone occurred once. The V call is TRBV5-1, the J call TRBJ2-3; 10 bases agree with TRBD1. The trim removed 0 bases at V and 4 bases at J, leaving 5 bases unmatched. Germline V gives CDR1 SGHRS, CDR2 YFSETQ. The length of the CDR3 is 16 residues. CDR3 protein: CASSLEGTGAADTQYF. As DNA, the CDR3 is TGCGCCAGCAGCTTGGAGGGGACAGGGGCCGCAGATACGCAGTATTTT.

V is TRBV19 and J is TRBJ1-2; 10 bases are shared with TRBD1. V trimming: 2 bases; J trimming: 7 bases; junction bases outside the gene matches: 1. CDR3 length: 13 amino acids. Germline CDR1 reads LNHDA; CDR2 reads SQIVND (reference sequence). The CDR3 sequence is CASSIWDRGGYTF. CDR3 DNA sequence: TGTGCCAGTAGTATATGGGACAGGGGTGGCTACACCTTC.

The V and J genes are TRBV4-3 and TRBJ2-3; 9 nucleotides agree with TRBD2. Germline CDR1 reads LGHNA; CDR2 reads YSLEER. The CDR3 length is 15 residues. Losses at the gene ends were 4 bases for V and 0 bases for J; bases not matched to a gene: 2. In DNA, the CDR3 is TGCGCCAGCAGCCTACTAGCGGGTAGCACAGATACGCAGTATTTT. It specifies CASSLLAGSTDTQYF.

The chain is built from TRBV6-1 and TRBJ1-5; D may be TRBD1 (5 bases). Germline V gene lookup returns CDR1 MNHNS and CDR2 SASEGT. The V and J ends lost 3 bases and 0 bases respectively, with 18 bases between them. CDR3 length equals 18 residues. CDR3 amino acids: CASSDLRETDYSNQPQHF. In nucleotides, the CDR3 is TGTGCCAGCAGTGACCTTCGGGAGACAGACTATAGCAATCAGCCCCAGCATTTT.

V usage is TRBV30 and J usage is TRBJ1-6, with 7 bases matching TRBD1. The CDR3 has 15 amino acids. Germline V lookup: CDR1 GTSNPN, CDR2 SVGIG (reference sequence). The junction had 6 bases not matched to a gene; V was cut back by 2 bases and J by 5 bases. CDR3 bases: TGTGCCTGGAGTAGGGGGCCGGGAAATAATTCACCCCTCCACTTT. Translated: CAWSRGPGNNSPLHF.

The chain recombines TRBV9 with TRBJ1-4, with TRBD1 identical over 7 bases. From germline, CDR1 is SGDLS and CDR2 YYNGEE. CDR3 length equals 13 residues. V trimming: 4 bases; J trimming: 8 bases; junction bases outside the gene matches: 5. CDR3 protein: CASSFGQEEKLFF. The CDR3 DNA reads as TGTGCCAGCAGCTTCGGACAGGAGGAAAAACTGTTTTTT.

This chain links TRBV6-1 with TRBJ2-5; 8 nucleotides line up with TRBD2. This CDR3 spans 14 amino acids. In germline, CDR1 is MNHNS, CDR2 SASEGT. With 3 bases clipped from V and 5 bases from J, the junction kept 5 bases outside the gene matches. The CDR3 reads CASSDRTSWETQYF. The CDR3 nucleotides are TGTGCCAGCAGTGACCGGACTAGCTGGGAGACCCAGTACTTC.

The V and J genes are TRBV19 and TRBJ1-5; D remains ambiguous. Germline CDR1 and CDR2: LNHDA and SQIVND (reference sequence). V was clipped by 5 bases and J by 3 bases, with 11 bases between them. The CDR3 loop spans 14 amino acids. CDR3 region: CASSAKNLNQPQHF. The DNA of the CDR3 is TGTGCCAGTAGTGCGAAGAATCTCAATCAGCCCCAGCATTTT.

CDR3 amino acids: CASNGISREDSYEQYV. The CDR3 DNA sequence: TGTGCCAGTAACGGCATCTCCCGAGAGGACAGCTACGAGCAGTACGTC. The chain is built from TRBV6-6 and TRBJ2-7, with a possible D match to TRBD1 (6 bases). CDR3 length: 16 amino acids. Germline lookup yields CDR1 MNHNY and CDR2 SVGAGI (reference sequence). V dropped 9 bases and J dropped 3 bases, with 24 bases sitting between them.

The sample holds one count of this clone. A much larger clonotype is one base distant, so this may be a read error. This sequence joins TRBV6-2 or TRBV6-3 and TRBJ1-1; D is unclear. V was shortened by 4 bases and J by 3 bases, with 3 bases between the two germline ends. CDR1 MNHEY and CDR2 SVGEGT come from the germline V gene. The CDR3 has 11 residues. CDR3 region: CASSLDTEAFF. The CDR3 DNA follows: TGTGCCAGCAGTTTGGACACTGAAGCTTTCTTT.